The rows below give T cell receptor beta chains drawn from one sample of a study of technical replicates of blood from several donors. Assay used: immunoSEQ multiplex PCR; TCRdb lists only in-frame clones, some missing. The sample lists more than 70,000 clones, roughly 94% occurring once. Sequenced: T cells isolated from PBMCs. All receptors come from a human donor in good health. The CDR3 runs from the conserved cysteine through the conserved F or W. D genes are given only for firm matches. Clone size is stated in some rows and not others, as once, few, many or a class when expanded.

V,D,J,size,DNA,CDR3
TRBV27,.,TRBJ1-4,.,TGTGCCAGCAGACCTCGGGACACACGATTTGCAACTAATGAAAAACTGTTTTTT,CASRPRDTRFATNEKLFF
TRBV6-5,TRBD1,TRBJ2-1,.,TGTGCCAGCAGAGGACAGGTCAGCTACAATGAGCAGTTCTTC,CASRGQVSYNEQFF
TRBV6-1,.,TRBJ1-1,.,TGTGCCACCCTCCCCCGGTTGAACACTGAAGCTTTCTTT,CATLPRLNTEAFF
TRBV5-1,.,TRBJ2-1,.,TGCGCCAGCAGCTTGGTAATAGCCGGTGAGCAGTTCTTC,CASSLVIAGEQFF
TRBV27,TRBD2,TRBJ2-1,.,TGTGCCAGCAGTTTCGTTGGTTGGGCGGGGGATGGAGGCAATGAGCAGTTCTTC,CASSFVGWAGDGGNEQFF
TRBV19,.,TRBJ1-5,few,TGTGCCAGCACTAACAGGGACAATCAGCCCCAGCATTTT,CASTNRDNQPQHF
TRBV23-1,.,TRBJ1-5,.,TGCGCCAGCAGTCGTTCAAGGACTTATAGCAATCAGCCCCAGCATTTT,CASSRSRTYSNQPQHF
TRBV27,TRBD2,TRBJ2-7,.,TGTGCCAGCAGCCCAAGCGGGGCGAGCTCCTACGAGCAGTACTTC,CASSPSGASSYEQYF
TRBV7-9,.,TRBJ2-7,.,TGTGCCAGCAGCTGGGAGACGATCGAGCAGTACTTC,CASSWETIEQYF
TRBV4-1,TRBD2,TRBJ2-3,.,TGCGCCAGCAGCCCCCGCGGGAGGGGCTCTAGCACAGATACGCAGTATTTT,CASSPRGRGSSTDTQYF
TRBV5-1,.,TRBJ2-6,.,TGCGCCAGCAGCTCCGCGACAGTTTCCGGCATACCCCCTAACTCTGGGGCCAACGTCCTGACTTTC,CASSSATVSGIPPNSGANVLTF
TRBV5-4,TRBD2,TRBJ2-6,.,TGTGCCAGCAGCGGGGGGGGCTCTGGGGCCAACGTCCTGACTTTC,CASSGGGSGANVLTF
TRBV6-4,TRBD1,TRBJ2-1,.,TGTGCCAGCAGTGACGGGCAGGGGGCGTGGAATGAGCAGTTCTTC,CASSDGQGAWNEQFF
TRBV7-2,.,TRBJ2-7,.,TGTGCCAGCAGCACGGGACACTCCTACGAGCAGTACTTC,CASSTGHSYEQYF
TRBV7-6,.,TRBJ2-3,.,TGTGCCAGCAGCTTTACAGGGAACACAGATACGCAGTATTTT,CASSFTGNTDTQYF
TRBV5-4,TRBD2,TRBJ2-3,.,TGTGCCAGCAGCCCTCTGAGGCTCAGCGGGGGTCGTCGCACAGATACGCAGTATTTT,CASSPLRLSGGRRTDTQYF
TRBV11-3,TRBD2,TRBJ2-1,.,TGTGCCAGCAGCGCCAGACTAGCGGGAGGGAATGAGCAGTTCTTC,CASSARLAGGNEQFF
TRBV27,.,TRBJ2-3,.,TGTGCCACCCGGGACACCGGGAAACTCACAGATACGCAGTATTTT,CATRDTGKLTDTQYF
TRBV29-1,.,TRBJ1-1,.,TGCAGCGCCGTTGGGGCAGGGAACCGAATCGCTGAAGCTTTCTTT,CSAVGAGNRIAEAFF
TRBV5-1,.,TRBJ2-7,.,TGCGCCAGCAGCCCCGGGACTTACTACGAGCAGTACTTC,CASSPGTYYEQYF
TRBV18,TRBD2,TRBJ2-1,.,TGTGCCAGCTCCAGCGGGGGGGCATGGAATGAGCAGTTCTTC,CASSSGGAWNEQFF
TRBV29-1,.,TRBJ1-4,once,TGCAGCGTTGGTCTAAAGGGGGTACGAAGCGAAAAACTGTTTTTT,CSVGLKGVRSEKLFF
TRBV10-1,.,TRBJ1-3,.,TGCGCCAGCAGATATAGCTCTGGAAACACCATATATTTT,CASRYSSGNTIYF
TRBV7-6,.,TRBJ2-1,.,TGTGCCAGCAGCTACTTAGACAATGAGCAGTTCTTC,CASSYLDNEQFF
TRBV5-4,.,TRBJ2-7,.,TGTGCCAGCAGCTTGCCGGGTATAGGATCCTACGAGCAGTACTTC,CASSLPGIGSYEQYF
TRBV4-1,.,TRBJ2-7,.,TGCGCCAGCAGCGGGGGAGTGGCAGGGGCAACCTACGAGCAGTACTTC,CASSGGVAGATYEQYF
TRBV5-4,.,TRBJ2-6,.,TGTGCCAGCAGCTTTGATAGTTCTGGGGCCAACGTCCTGACTTTC,CASSFDSSGANVLTF
TRBV5-5,.,TRBJ1-2,.,TGTGCCAGCAGTTCCGACGGAGCCTATGGCTACACCTTC,CASSSDGAYGYTF
TRBV15,TRBD1,TRBJ2-7,.,TGTGCCACCAGCAGAGTAAGGGGACAGGGTACCTACGAGCAGTACTTC,CATSRVRGQGTYEQYF
TRBV2,.,TRBJ1-5,.,TGTGCCACCTCCCTGGAGCAGAGCAATCAGCCCCAGCATTTT,CATSLEQSNQPQHF
TRBV7-2,.,TRBJ1-1,.,TGTGCCAGCAGCTTAGATAAGGGGCTGAGGATGAACACTGAAGCTTTCTTT,CASSLDKGLRMNTEAFF
TRBV2,.,TRBJ2-5,.,TGTGCCAGCAGTGTACTAGATCGAGAGACCCAGTACTTC,CASSVLDRETQYF
TRBV28,.,TRBJ1-1,once,TGTGCCACCCAGGGGCCGAACACTGAAGCTTTCTTT,CATQGPNTEAFF
TRBV30,.,TRBJ2-5,.,TGTGCCTGGAGTGTGGAGAGGGTGGAAGAGACCCAGTACTTC,CAWSVERVEETQYF
TRBV5-1,.,TRBJ1-2,.,TGCGCCAGCAGCTTGGCCCAGGGTGCGGATGGCTACACCTTC,CASSLAQGADGYTF
TRBV5-1,TRBD1,TRBJ1-1,.,TGCGCCAGCAGCCTCTCCCCAGGGGGCGGGGGTGCTTTCTTT,CASSLSPGGGGAFF
TRBV25-1,TRBD1,TRBJ2-1,.,TGTGCCAGCAGTGAGGTTGGCAGCGGACAGGAGCAAAACGATGAGCAGTTCTTC,CASSEVGSGQEQNDEQFF
TRBV6-6,.,TRBJ2-1,.,TGTGCCAGCAGTCCGTTCCCTGATGAGCAGTTCTTC,CASSPFPDEQFF
TRBV4-1,TRBD2,TRBJ2-7,.,TGCGCCAGCAGCTCTCCCGGGACTAGCGTCTACGAGCAGTACTTC,CASSSPGTSVYEQYF
TRBV10-2,TRBD2,TRBJ2-7,once,TGCGCCAGCAGTGAAGCGGGAAGCTCCTACGAGCAGTACTTC,CASSEAGSSYEQYF
TRBV9,.,TRBJ1-5,.,TGTGCCAGCAGCTCAGAAAATCAGCCCCAGCATTTT,CASSSENQPQHF
TRBV6-5,.,TRBJ2-7,.,TGTGCCAGCAGGGGGGGGCCCTACGAGCAGTACTTC,CASRGGPYEQYF
TRBV19,.,TRBJ2-1,.,TGTGCCAGTAGTCCGATCTACTCCTACAATGAGCAGTTCTTC,CASSPIYSYNEQFF
TRBV27,.,TRBJ1-2,.,TGTGCCAGCAGTTTCGGAGGGAACTATGGCTACACCTTC,CASSFGGNYGYTF
TRBV7-9,TRBD1,TRBJ1-5,.,TGTGCCAGCAGCTCGGACAGGGCGCCTAATCAGCCCCAGCATTTT,CASSSDRAPNQPQHF
TRBV18,.,TRBJ1-1,.,TGTGCCAGCTCACCTATGACAGTCAGGAACACTGAAGCTTTCTTT,CASSPMTVRNTEAFF
TRBV29-1,.,TRBJ1-5,few,TGCAGCGTTGGAGGGCAGGGCAATCAGCCCCAGCATTTT,CSVGGQGNQPQHF
TRBV12-5,TRBD1,TRBJ2-1,.,TGTGCTAGTGGTTCGGGACAGGGCATTAGGCAAAATGAGCAGTTCTTC,CASGSGQGIRQNEQFF
TRBV2,TRBD1,TRBJ1-5,.,TGTGCCAGCAGTGGGCCGGGACAGGTGTATCAGCCCCAGCATTTT,CASSGPGQVYQPQHF
TRBV28,.,TRBJ1-5,.,TGTGCCAGCAACCAATCCCCGGGGGAATATCAGCCCCAGCATTTT,CASNQSPGEYQPQHF